This T cell receptor beta chain was recorded in a study of shared clonotypes between healthy human individuals (dated by TCRdb to 2018 to 2020). Study-level background: A couple of women and a few men aged 18 to 49 years were included in the cohort. Different laboratories and diverse techniques were used to prepare libraries and sequence TCR repertoires, to increase sequencing depth and limit assay-specific biases. To estimate repertoire size and how much clonotype sharing occurs between individuals, the study deeply sequenced the blood TCR repertoires of roughly 5 healthy adults. Each donor's leukapheresis produced roughly between about 0.9 and 9.5 billion PBMCs.

The donors were healthy, HIV-negative adults with no recently reported acute infections or vaccinations. All donors were Caucasian adults living in Nashville, Tennessee, USA. For unsorted samples, approximately 89 million PBMCs were counted, and genomic DNA was extracted using the QIAamp DNA Blood Mini kit. Blood was collected by leukapheresis, and PBMCs were isolated by Ficoll-Histopaque density gradient centrifugation and then cryopreserved in liquid nitrogen vapor phase. The investigation overall reported the following: Pairwise subsampling indicated that sequencing depth was expected to affect the degree of clonotype sharing among donors. The genetic and exposure-history diversity represented was limited by the small number of donors. Sampling was restricted to blood, and TCR repertoires in tissue are likely to differ from TCR repertoires in blood.

As to this clone: This receptor's antigen is unknown. No much larger clonotype is one base removed from it; base qualities were not supplied.

TCR CDR3 regions were amplified from genomic DNA by multiplex PCR using the deep immunoSEQ assay. Extracted genomic DNA from each cell subset was spread evenly across all wells of several immunoSEQ 96-well plates, with each plate serving as a replicate. For unsorted PBMC, approximately 310 ng genomic DNA, equal to 30,000 or so T cell genomes, was loaded into each replicate PCR. Ten immunoSEQ deep assay plates were used to sequence the unsorted PBMC genomic DNA. Purified libraries were quantified with a Qubit 3.0 fluorometer, sized on a Bioanalyzer 2100, and re-quantified with the KAPA Library Quantification kit. Each immunoSEQ 96-well plate was sequenced on its own single-read 150-cycle Illumina NextSeq 550 flow cell. The paper's processing steps were these. Because the immunoSEQ output held only junctional sequences and lacked quality scores, the filtering could not match the filtering applied to full-length reads. To assign V/J genes and CDR3, sequences were annotated against IMGT germline references using PyIR, a Python wrapper for IgBLAST v1.9. Any read was removed if the V/J assignment was weak (E-value above 1e-6), the CDR3 was missing, or the read contained stop codons, out-of-frame junctions, or ambiguous translated residues. V3J clonotypes were defined as sequences sharing the same inferred V gene, J gene, and CDR3 amino acid sequence. To compute the percentage overlap between repertoires, the number of shared unique clonotypes was divided by the size of the smaller repertoire. Richness of each repertoire was evaluated using RTK rarefaction, the Chao1 estimator, and Recon v2.1 estimates of unobserved clonotypes. Held by TCRdb, this immuneACCESS table contains in-frame sequences only and omits some clones. Under half of the omission traces to an unresolved V gene where checked; the cause of the rest is unknown. Clone size and the V and J calls come from that table; the DNA yielded D and trimming. This sample is represented by 450,000 to 500,000 clones; around 79% of them were singletons. The ten biggest clones cover more than 10% of the sample.

The source material was PBMCs. The TCR originated in a woman aged 40 to 50 in good health. Some clones in this sample may be carry-over from other donors' samples.

The CDR3 protein is CASSLARDTQYF. The base sequence is TGTGCCAGCAGCTTAGCGCGTGATACGCAGTATTTT. The chain joins TRBV7-9 to TRBJ2-3; the D gene is unclear. The CDR3 has 12 amino acids, counting the end cysteine and phenylalanine. Only the CDR3 part of the read is kept: 36 bases, read in frame from the first base. The V and J ends are trimmed by 0 bases and 6 bases, leaving 4 bases between them. The germline V gene (reference sequence) gives CDR1 as SEHNR and CDR2 as FQNEAQ.